The 10 T cell receptor beta chains reported below all come from one sample, sequenced in a study of cytomegalovirus exposure and HLA in healthy donors (dated by TCRdb to the late 2010s). To prepare the library, the immunoSEQ multiplex PCR assay was applied. For the multiplex PCR, a mixture combining 60 forward primers for TCR Vbeta segments and 13 reverse primers for TCR Jbeta segments was used. Held by TCRdb, this immuneACCESS table contains in-frame sequences only and omits some clones. Under half of the omission traces to an unresolved V gene where checked; the cause of the rest is unknown. For this sample the table gives around 85,000 clones, of which about 81% were detected only once. About 4% of the sample is taken by the ten largest. Specimen: PBMCs. These receptors were taken from a man aged 55 to 69 in good health and CMV-seronegative.

This chain links TRBV10-3 with TRBJ1-5; perhaps TRBD1 as D (5 bases). V was shortened by 5 bases and J by 0 bases, with 11 bases between the two germline ends. CDR3 length: 15 residues. The germline V gene has CDR1 ENHRY and CDR2 SYGVKD. The CDR3 sequence: CAISSETDSNQPQHF. In DNA form, the CDR3 reads TGTGCCATCAGTTCGGAGACAGATAGCAATCAGCCCCAGCATTTT.

The CDR3 loop reads CASGRTLWDLQFF. The CDR3, as DNA: TGTGCCAGCGGGCGGACCCTCTGGGACTTGCAGTTCTTC. The rearrangement links TRBV27 to TRBJ2-1; D might be TRBD2 (6 bases). Germline CDR1 and CDR2: MNHEY and SMNVEV (reference sequence). V lost 8 bases and J 12 bases, leaving 20 bases between the germline ends. The CDR3 covers 13 residues.

V gene TRBV4-2 combines with J gene TRBJ2-7, with D perhaps TRBD2 (5 bases). The V gene's germline CDR1 is LGHNA and CDR2 YNFKEQ. Trimming shortened V by 3 bases and J by 9 bases, and 18 bases separated the two germline ends. The CDR3 is made up of 14 amino acids. The CDR3 here is CASSHALLETRQYF. CDR3 sequence (DNA): TGTGCCAGCAGCCACGCTTTACTAGAAACACGGCAGTACTTC.

This clone appeared once. The chain combines TRBV5-1 with TRBJ2-5; D ambiguous. This CDR3 comprises 14 residues. Germline CDR1 is SGHRS and CDR2 is YFSETQ. The V end lost 0 bases, the J end lost 1 base, and 7 bases lay between the germline ends. CDR3 amino acids: CASSLGPSQETQYF. DNA for the CDR3: TGCGCCAGCAGCTTGGGTCCGTCCCAAGAGACCCAGTACTTC.

This chain links TRBV27 with TRBJ2-3, with TRBD2 matching 16 bases. The ends lost 6 bases at V and 3 bases at J; junction bases unmatched: 6. The CDR3 contains 17 residues. Germline assignment: CDR1 MNHEY and CDR2 SMNVEV (reference sequence). The CDR3 region has the DNA TGTGCCAGCAGGTCCGGGACTAGCGGGGGGGCGACAGATACGCAGTATTTT. The encoded protein is CASRSGTSGGATDTQYF.

The sample holds a few counts of this clone. V usage is TRBV5-1 and J usage is TRBJ1-6; D is undetermined. The CDR3 is made up of 13 amino acids. V was pared by 4 bases and J by 7 bases, with 9 bases between. Germline V gene data show CDR1 as SGHRS and CDR2 as YFSETQ. DNA of the CDR3: TGCGCCAGCAGCGCCGACGGGAATTCACCCCTCCACTTT. Translated, it gives CASSADGNSPLHF.

The V gene is TRBV27, the J gene TRBJ2-7; 8 bases are shared with TRBD1. Germline CDR1 reads MNHEY; CDR2 reads SMNVEV (reference sequence). The CDR3 loop spans 17 amino acids. Trimming removed 5 bases from V and 1 base from J; junction bases left unmatched: 13. Here the CDR3 reads CASSLTPGQGSSYEQYF. The CDR3 DNA reads TGTGCCAGCAGTCTGACCCCCGGACAGGGCTCTTCCTACGAGCAGTACTTC.

The gene calls are TRBV18 and TRBJ1-3; D perhaps matches TRBD1 (6 bases). Germline V gene lookup returns CDR1 KGHSH and CDR2 LQKENI. The CDR3 consists of 15 residues. Trimming removed 11 bases from V and 0 bases from J, with 17 bases in between. In DNA, the CDR3 is TGTGCCTCCTCAGGGGTAGAAGCCTCTGGAAACACCATATATTTT. Translation: CASSGVEASGNTIYF. Using reference TRBV18 and TRBJ1-3 for the parts outside the CDR3, the full variable domain is NAGVMQNPRHLVRRRGQEARLRCSPMKGHSHVYWYRQLPEEGLKFMVYLQKENIIDESGMPKERFSAEFPKEGPSILRIQQVVRGDSAAYFCASSGVEASGNTIYFGEGSWLTVV.

The chain recombines TRBV11-3 with TRBJ2-1; D gene unclear. This CDR3 spans 12 amino acids. V was trimmed by 2 bases and J by 9 bases, leaving 8 bases between them. Looked up from germline, CDR1 is SGHNT and CDR2 is YENEEA. CDR3 DNA: TGTGCCAGCAGCTTATCTAGTTCTGAGCAGTTCTTC. Translated, it gives CASSLSSSEQFF. The variable domain in full, with the rest retrieved from reference TRBV11-3 and TRBJ2-1, is EAGVVQSPRYKIIEKKQPVAFWCNPISGHNTLYWYLQNLGQGPELLIRYENEEAVDDSQLPKDRFSAERLKGVDSTLKIQPAELGDSAVYLCASSLSSSEQFFGPGTRLTVL.

The CDR3 DNA reads TGTGCCAGCGCAGGGACAGGGGGTTTTTTTCAGCCCCAGCATTTT. Translation gives CASAGTGGFFQPQHF. This chain joins TRBV6-1 and TRBJ1-5; 11 positions agree with TRBD1. The CDR3 has 15 residues. Germline V gene data show CDR1 as MNHNS and CDR2 as SASEGT. V lost 8 bases, J lost 6 bases, and 9 bases stayed unmatched.